The rows below give T cell receptor beta chains drawn from one sample of a study of CD8+CD57+ T cells in acquired aplastic anemia. Each CDR3 protein is one row after TCRdb ran MiXCR on the reads. Here the sample spans roughly 220,000 distinct CDR3 sequences, approximately 60% being singletons. Input material: sorted CD4+, CD8+, or CD8+CD57+ T cells (not recorded which) from PBMCs. These TCRs come from a human donor with aplastic anemia. Both conserved end residues are part of each CDR3. Each record gives: V gene, J gene, D gene, clone size, CDR3 DNA, CDR3 protein. A D gene is named only where the DNA matches it firmly. Clone size is given for some rows only: seen once, a few or many times, or a class if the clone is expanded.

V: TRBV2; J: TRBJ2-1; D: NA; size: NA; DNA: TGTGCCAGCAGTGCGGGGGCGGGGACCAACAATGAGCAGTTCTTC; CDR3: CASSAGAGTNNEQFF
V: TRBV25-1; J: TRBJ2-7; D: TRBD2; size: NA; DNA: TGTGCCGGGACTAGCTTCTACGAGCAGTACTTC; CDR3: CAGTSFYEQYF
V: TRBV7-6; J: TRBJ1-4; D: NA; size: NA; DNA: TGTGCCAGCAGCCCAAACCGAATTGGAGGGATGAGGTCTATAGATGAAAAACTGTTTTTT; CDR3: CASSPNRIGGMRSIDEKLFF
V: TRBV2; J: TRBJ2-3; D: NA; size: NA; DNA: TGTGCCAGCCGAATCTTTCCTGGGACCGATACGCAGTATTTT; CDR3: CASRIFPGTDTQYF
V: TRBV10-3; J: TRBJ2-1; D: NA; size: NA; DNA: TGTGCCACCATAAACCCCAAGTCTCCCAATGAGCAGTTCTTC; CDR3: CATINPKSPNEQFF
V: TRBV10-3; J: TRBJ2-7; D: NA; size: NA; DNA: TGTGCCATCAGTGAGGGGAGGGAGCAGTACTTC; CDR3: CAISEGREQYF
V: TRBV2; J: TRBJ2-3; D: TRBD2; size: few; DNA: TGTGCCAGCAGTGCCATAGCGGGAACTCGCACAGATACGCAGTATTTT; CDR3: CASSAIAGTRTDTQYF
V: TRBV7-9; J: TRBJ2-7; D: NA; size: NA; DNA: TGTGCCAGCAGCAAGTCCGAAAAGTCAGACTACGAGCAGTACTTC; CDR3: CASSKSEKSDYEQYF
V: TRBV5-4; J: TRBJ2-7; D: NA; size: NA; DNA: TGTGCCAGCAGAATTAAGGGAACCTACGAGCAGTACTTC; CDR3: CASRIKGTYEQYF
V: TRBV11-3; J: TRBJ2-7; D: TRBD1; size: NA; DNA: TGTGCCAGCAGTAAATCCCCGGGACAGGGGGGAGAGGACGAGCAGTACTTC; CDR3: CASSKSPGQGGEDEQYF
V: TRBV20-1; J: TRBJ2-1; D: TRBD2; size: many; DNA: TGCAGTGCTCTCCCAGCCGGGACTAGCTCCTACAATGAGCAGTTCTTC; CDR3: CSALPAGTSSYNEQFF
V: TRBV7-2; J: TRBJ1-3; D: NA; size: NA; DNA: TGTGCCAGCAGCCCCACAGGGTCTGGAAACACCATATATTTT; CDR3: CASSPTGSGNTIYF
V: TRBV5-8; J: TRBJ2-1; D: NA; size: NA; DNA: TGTGCCAGCAGCTTGACACCGTCACCCCAGCGGTTCTTC; CDR3: CASSLTPSPQRFF
V: TRBV29-1; J: TRBJ1-1; D: NA; size: once; DNA: TGCAGCGTTCGCTACAGCGAGAACACTGAAGCTTTCTTT; CDR3: CSVRYSENTEAFF
V: TRBV7-8; J: TRBJ1-1; D: NA; size: NA; DNA: TGTGCCAGCAGCCTGAACACCGGGGAGCTGAACACTGAAGCTTTCTTT; CDR3: CASSLNTGELNTEAFF
V: TRBV29-1; J: TRBJ2-5; D: TRBD2; size: NA; DNA: TGCAGCGTTGGCGGGGGAATCCAAGAGACCCAGTACTTC; CDR3: CSVGGGIQETQYF
V: TRBV5-1; J: TRBJ2-7; D: NA; size: NA; DNA: TGCGCCAGCAGCTTGGATGGCACCTACGAGCAGTACTTC; CDR3: CASSLDGTYEQYF
V: TRBV20-1; J: TRBJ2-1; D: TRBD2; size: few; DNA: TGCAGTGCTAGCGGGGGGGCCTACAATGAGCAGTTCTTC; CDR3: CSASGGAYNEQFF
V: TRBV20-1; J: TRBJ2-1; D: TRBD1; size: NA; DNA: TGCAGTGCTAGAGATCCCCAGGGGGCTGGCAATGAGCAGTTCTTC; CDR3: CSARDPQGAGNEQFF
V: TRBV11-2; J: TRBJ2-7; D: NA; size: once; DNA: TGTGCCAGCCGCTCCCGGGAGTGGGCCTACGAGCAGTACTTC; CDR3: CASRSREWAYEQYF
V: TRBV15; J: TRBJ2-7; D: NA; size: few; DNA: TGTGCCACCAGCAGACCCGGAGGATACGAGCAGTACTTC; CDR3: CATSRPGGYEQYF
V: TRBV20-1; J: TRBJ1-2; D: NA; size: NA; DNA: TGCAGTGCCACAACAGGGCATGGCTACACCTTC; CDR3: CSATTGHGYTF
V: TRBV5-1; J: TRBJ1-2; D: NA; size: NA; DNA: TGCGCCAGCAGCTTGGTGGCAGTCAACTATGGCTACACCTTC; CDR3: CASSLVAVNYGYTF
V: TRBV15; J: TRBJ2-1; D: NA; size: NA; DNA: TGTGCCACCAGCAGCTTTGACAGCGGCAATGAGCAGTTCTTC; CDR3: CATSSFDSGNEQFF
V: TRBV7-9; J: TRBJ2-5; D: NA; size: NA; DNA: TGTGCCAGCAGCGGGGCTGGGGAGACCCAGTACTTC; CDR3: CASSGAGETQYF
V: TRBV20-1; J: TRBJ2-1; D: NA; size: NA; DNA: TGCAGTGCCTCGGAGGGGGGGGTGGGTGAGCAGTTCTTC; CDR3: CSASEGGVGEQFF
V: TRBV6-5; J: TRBJ1-1; D: TRBD1; size: few; DNA: TGTGCCAGCAGTTACCCGGACAGGATCACTGAAGCTTTCTTT; CDR3: CASSYPDRITEAFF
V: TRBV12-5; J: TRBJ1-5; D: NA; size: NA; DNA: TGTGCTAGTGGTTTGGTGGTTTTAGGGGCGGCCAATCAGCCCCAGCATTTT; CDR3: CASGLVVLGAANQPQHF